A selection of T cell receptor beta chains follows, all from one sample in a study of regulatory and conventional T cells in RAG deficiency. Sequencing was performed with immunoSEQ multiplex PCR; in TCRdb, only in-frame clones are kept and a portion is missing. The repertoire has fewer than 35,000 clones, over 75% of them found once; the top ten carry roughly an eighth. These records were also assigned to another study, of regulatory T cells.

The sample comprised CD8+ T cells sorted from blood. These receptors were collected from a human donor in good health. Both conserved end residues are part of each CDR3. The order of the fields is D gene, J gene, clone size, V gene, CDR3 protein. D genes are given only for firm matches. Size values are once, few and many counts, or a class for expanded clones, and some rows have none.

NA,TRBJ1-3,once,TRBV6-5,CASSYRSRISGNTIYF
NA,TRBJ1-4,NA,TRBV6-1,CASRGTEKLFF
NA,TRBJ1-1,NA,TRBV5-1,CASSFNRNMNTEAFF
NA,TRBJ1-1,NA,TRBV5-1,CASSLGWGGDTEAFF
NA,TRBJ2-7,NA,TRBV5-1,CASSLPGQGGNEQYF
TRBD1,TRBJ2-3,once,TRBV11-3,CASSSGTGTDTQYF
TRBD2,TRBJ2-5,once,TRBV2,CASSVAGGLQETQYF
NA,TRBJ2-6,NA,TRBV7-9,CASRPPFRSSGANVLTF
NA,TRBJ2-5,once,TRBV12-5,CASGLASRLGQTEETQYF
NA,TRBJ1-1,NA,TRBV28,CASSLRNTEAFF
NA,TRBJ1-1,NA,TRBV11-3,CASSAGPADTEAFF
NA,TRBJ2-3,NA,TRBV30,CAWSFGGLTDTQYF
NA,TRBJ1-5,once,TRBV27,CASSLSRNQPQHF
TRBD1,TRBJ2-7,NA,TRBV9,CASSVGQGTYEQYF
TRBD1,TRBJ2-1,NA,TRBV27,CASSWRTGGADEQFF